This T cell receptor beta chain is drawn from a study of T cell responses to AZD1222 COVID-19 vaccine. Study observations and caveats: Unmutated variant regions reportedly attract nearly half of all spike-specific TCRs. Spike as a whole was targeted by vaccine-associated CD4 TCRs, dominant at 160-218 and 743-854.

The germline V gene has CDR1 MDHEN and CDR2 SYDVKM. V lost 6 bases to trimming and J lost 5 bases, with 5 bases between them. The CDR3 sequence is 11 residues long. Repertoires were generated with immunoSEQ multiplex PCR, while TCRdb's copy carries only in-frame clones and drops some. This table holds 150,000 to 200,000 clones, approximately 92% found once. On this clone itself: Its specificity is not known.

Sample: peripheral blood, taken 28 days after the second dose of the MenACWY control vaccine. The receptor comes from an adult who received the MenACWY meningococcal vaccine as a control. V gene TRBV28 combines with J gene TRBJ1-5; D not resolved. CDR3 nucleotide sequence: TGTGCCAGCAGGAAATATCAGCCCCAGCATTTT. This gives the protein CASRKYQPQHF.